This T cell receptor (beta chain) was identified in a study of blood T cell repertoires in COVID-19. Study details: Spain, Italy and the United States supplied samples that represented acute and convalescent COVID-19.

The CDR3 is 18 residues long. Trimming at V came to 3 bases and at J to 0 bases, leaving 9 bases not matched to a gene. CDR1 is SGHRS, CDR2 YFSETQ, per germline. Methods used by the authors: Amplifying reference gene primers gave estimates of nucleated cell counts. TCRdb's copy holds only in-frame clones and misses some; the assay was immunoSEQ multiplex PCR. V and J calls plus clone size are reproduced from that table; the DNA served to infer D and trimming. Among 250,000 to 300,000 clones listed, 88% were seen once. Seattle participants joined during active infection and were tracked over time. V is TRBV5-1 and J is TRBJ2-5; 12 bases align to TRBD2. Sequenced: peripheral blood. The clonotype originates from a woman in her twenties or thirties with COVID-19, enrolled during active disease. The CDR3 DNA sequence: TGCGCCAGCAGCTCCGGGACTAGCGGGTATTCGAACCAAGAGACCCAGTACTTC. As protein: CASSSGTSGYSNQETQYF.